This T cell receptor beta chain derives from a study of blood T cell repertoires in COVID-19. Across the whole study: Samples came from the United States, Italy and Spain, spanning acute and convalescent COVID-19. The cDNA or gDNA used as material had been derived from T cells, B-cell-depleted T cells, or PBMCs.

The CDR3 sequence is 16 residues long. Germline CDR1 and CDR2: GTSNPN and SVGIG (reference sequence). Deletions cut 2 bases from V and 0 bases from J, with 14 bases between. Original analysis: Amplifying reference gene primers gave estimates of nucleated cell counts. Produced via immunoSEQ multiplex PCR; TCRdb's table is partial and in-frame only. V, J and clone size derive from that table, while D and trimming were established from the DNA sequence. The sample includes around 360,000 clones, 70% to 90% of them seen just once. This clone appeared once. The source is a woman younger than 45 with COVID-19, enrolled during active disease. Sequenced material: peripheral blood. The J gene is TRBJ2-4, the V gene TRBV30; D is unclear. The DNA for the CDR3 is TGTGCCTGGAGTTTGGAACAACGACTAGCCAAAAACATTCAGTACTTC. Its protein is CAWSLEQRLAKNIQYF.